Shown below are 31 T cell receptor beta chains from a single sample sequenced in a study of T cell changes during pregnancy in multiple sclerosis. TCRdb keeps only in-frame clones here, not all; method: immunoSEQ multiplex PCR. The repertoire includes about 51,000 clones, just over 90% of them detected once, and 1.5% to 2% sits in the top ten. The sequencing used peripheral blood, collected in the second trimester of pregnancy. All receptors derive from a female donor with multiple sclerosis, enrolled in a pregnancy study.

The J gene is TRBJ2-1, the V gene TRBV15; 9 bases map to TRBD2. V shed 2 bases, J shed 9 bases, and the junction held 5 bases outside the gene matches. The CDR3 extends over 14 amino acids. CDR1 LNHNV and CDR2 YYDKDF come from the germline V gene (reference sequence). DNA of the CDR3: TGTGCCACCAGCAGACAGCGGGAGGTAGCTGAGCAGTTCTTC. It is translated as CATSRQREVAEQFF.

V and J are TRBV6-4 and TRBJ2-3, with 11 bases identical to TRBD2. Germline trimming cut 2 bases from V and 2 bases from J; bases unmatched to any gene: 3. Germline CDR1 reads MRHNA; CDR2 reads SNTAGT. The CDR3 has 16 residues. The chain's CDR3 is CASSDGTSGHTDTQYF. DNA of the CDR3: TGTGCCAGCAGTGACGGGACTAGCGGTCACACAGATACGCAGTATTTT.

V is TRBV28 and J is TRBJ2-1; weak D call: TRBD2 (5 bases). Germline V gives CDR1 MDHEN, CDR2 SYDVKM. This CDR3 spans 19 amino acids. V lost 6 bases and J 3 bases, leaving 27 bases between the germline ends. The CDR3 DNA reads TGTGCCAGCAGGGGGTGGGAGAAGTCGGGAAATCAGGTCTACAATGAGCAGTTCTTC. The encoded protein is CASRGWEKSGNQVYNEQFF.

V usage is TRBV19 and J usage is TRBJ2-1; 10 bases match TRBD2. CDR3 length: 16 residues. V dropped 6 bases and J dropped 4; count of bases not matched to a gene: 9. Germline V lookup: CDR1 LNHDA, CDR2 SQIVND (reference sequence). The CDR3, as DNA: TGTGCCAGTAGCGAGACTACTAGCGGGAAATACAATGAGCAGTTCTTC. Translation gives CASSETTSGKYNEQFF.

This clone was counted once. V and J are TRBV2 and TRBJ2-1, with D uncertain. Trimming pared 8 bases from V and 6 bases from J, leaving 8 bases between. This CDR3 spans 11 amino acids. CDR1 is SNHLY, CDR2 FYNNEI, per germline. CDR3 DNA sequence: TGTGCCAGCTTTTGGCTCAATGAGCAGTTCTTC. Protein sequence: CASFWLNEQFF.

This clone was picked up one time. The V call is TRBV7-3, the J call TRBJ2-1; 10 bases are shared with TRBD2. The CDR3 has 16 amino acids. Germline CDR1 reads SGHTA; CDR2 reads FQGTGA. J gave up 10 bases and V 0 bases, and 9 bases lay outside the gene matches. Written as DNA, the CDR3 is TGTGCCAGCAGCTTAACAGGGCTAGCGGGGGATAGAGAGCAGTTCTTC. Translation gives CASSLTGLAGDREQFF.

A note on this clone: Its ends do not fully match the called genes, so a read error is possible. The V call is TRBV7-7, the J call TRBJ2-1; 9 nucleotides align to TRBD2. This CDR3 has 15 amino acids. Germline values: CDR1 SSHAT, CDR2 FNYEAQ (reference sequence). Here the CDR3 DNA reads TGTGCTAGCAGCTTATCTAGCGGGGCTTACAATGAGCAGTTCTTC. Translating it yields CASSLSSGAYNEQFF.

This CDR3 is CASSLTGGNTEAFF. CDR3 DNA: TGTGCCAGCAGCTTGACAGGGGGCAACACTGAAGCTTTCTTT. The chain is built from TRBV7-9 and TRBJ1-1; TRBD1 matches at 10 bases. The V segment lost 3 bases and the J segment 2 bases; nucleotides outside the gene matches: 0. Germline CDR1 is SEHNR and CDR2 is FQNEAQ (reference sequence). This CDR3 has 14 amino acids.

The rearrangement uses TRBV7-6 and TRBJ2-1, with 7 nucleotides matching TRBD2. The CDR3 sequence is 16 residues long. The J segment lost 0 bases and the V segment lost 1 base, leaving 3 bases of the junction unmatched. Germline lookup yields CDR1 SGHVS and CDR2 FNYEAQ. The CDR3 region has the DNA TGTGCCAGCAGCTTAGTGGGCGGGAGCTCCTACAATGAGCAGTTCTTC. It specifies CASSLVGGSSYNEQFF.

CDR3 sequence reads: CATSTISTDTQYF. The CDR3 nucleotides are TGTGCCACCAGCACCATTAGCACAGATACGCAGTATTTT. V and J are TRBV15 and TRBJ2-3; D gene uncertain. CDR3 length: 13 residues. Germline CDR1 and CDR2: LNHNV and YYDKDF (reference sequence). Trimming cost V 4 bases and J 0 bases, with 5 bases left between them.

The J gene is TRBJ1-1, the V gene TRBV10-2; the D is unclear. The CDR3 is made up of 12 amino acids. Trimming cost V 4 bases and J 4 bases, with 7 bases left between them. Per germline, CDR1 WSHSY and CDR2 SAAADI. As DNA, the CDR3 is TGCGCCAGCAGTGTCTACGTCACTGAAGCTTTCTTT. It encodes CASSVYVTEAFF.

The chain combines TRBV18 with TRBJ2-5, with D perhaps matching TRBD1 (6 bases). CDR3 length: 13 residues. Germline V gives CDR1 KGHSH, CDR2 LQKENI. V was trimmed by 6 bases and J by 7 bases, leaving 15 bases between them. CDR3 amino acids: CASSPGLTGTQYF. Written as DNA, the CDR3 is TGTGCCAGCTCCCCGGGTTTGACAGGGACCCAGTACTTC.

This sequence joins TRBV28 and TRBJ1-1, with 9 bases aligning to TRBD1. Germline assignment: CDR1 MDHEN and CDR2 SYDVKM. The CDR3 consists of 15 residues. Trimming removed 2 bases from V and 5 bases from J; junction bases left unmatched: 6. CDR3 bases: TGTGCCAGCAGTTTAGTAGGACAGGGGCTGACTGAAGCTTTCTTT. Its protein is CASSLVGQGLTEAFF.

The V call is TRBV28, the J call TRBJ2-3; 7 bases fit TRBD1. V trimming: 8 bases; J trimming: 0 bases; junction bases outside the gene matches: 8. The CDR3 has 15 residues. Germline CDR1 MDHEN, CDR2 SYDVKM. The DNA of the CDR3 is TGTGCCAGCGGACAGGATACCCCGAGCACAGATACGCAGTATTTT. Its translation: CASGQDTPSTDTQYF.

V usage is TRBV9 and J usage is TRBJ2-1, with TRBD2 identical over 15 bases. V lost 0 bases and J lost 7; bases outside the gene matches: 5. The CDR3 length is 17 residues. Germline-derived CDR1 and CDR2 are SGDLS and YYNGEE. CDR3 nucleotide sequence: TGTGCCAGCAGCGTAGCCGGACTAGCGGGAGGGGGGAATGAGCAGTTCTTC. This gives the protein CASSVAGLAGGGNEQFF.

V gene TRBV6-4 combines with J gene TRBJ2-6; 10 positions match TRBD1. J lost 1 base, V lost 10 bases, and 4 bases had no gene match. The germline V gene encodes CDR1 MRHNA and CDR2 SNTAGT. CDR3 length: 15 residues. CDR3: CATGQGGSGANVLTF. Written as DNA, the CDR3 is TGTGCCACCGGACAGGGGGGGTCTGGGGCCAACGTCCTGACTTTC.

The CDR3 sequence: CASSSNLQGGDGYTF. In nucleotides, the CDR3 is TGTGCCAGCAGTTCAAACTTACAGGGAGGGGATGGCTACACCTTC. V usage is TRBV28 and J usage is TRBJ1-2, with TRBD1 as a possible D gene (6 bases). This CDR3 has 15 amino acids. The germline V gene has CDR1 MDHEN and CDR2 SYDVKM. Trimming removed 4 bases from V and 6 bases from J, with 18 bases in between.

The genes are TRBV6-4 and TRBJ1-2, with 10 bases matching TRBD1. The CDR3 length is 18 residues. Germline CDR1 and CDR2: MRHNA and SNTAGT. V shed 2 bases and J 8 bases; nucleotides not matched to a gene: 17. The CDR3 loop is CASSDIPGTGVGFRGYTF. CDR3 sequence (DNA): TGTGCCAGCAGTGACATACCCGGGACAGGGGTTGGTTTTCGCGGCTACACCTTC.

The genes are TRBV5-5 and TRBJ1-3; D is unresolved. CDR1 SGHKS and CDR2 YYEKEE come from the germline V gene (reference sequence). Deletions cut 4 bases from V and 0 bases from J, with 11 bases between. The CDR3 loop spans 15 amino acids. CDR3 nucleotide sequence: TGTGCCAGCAGCCCGACACCGAGCTCTGGAAACACCATATATTTT. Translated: CASSPTPSSGNTIYF.

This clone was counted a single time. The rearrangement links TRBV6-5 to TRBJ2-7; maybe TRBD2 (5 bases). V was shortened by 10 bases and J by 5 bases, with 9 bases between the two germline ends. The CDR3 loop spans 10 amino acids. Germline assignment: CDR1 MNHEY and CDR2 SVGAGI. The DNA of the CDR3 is TGTGCCACCGGGGTGGACGAGCAGTACTTC. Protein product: CATGVDEQYF.

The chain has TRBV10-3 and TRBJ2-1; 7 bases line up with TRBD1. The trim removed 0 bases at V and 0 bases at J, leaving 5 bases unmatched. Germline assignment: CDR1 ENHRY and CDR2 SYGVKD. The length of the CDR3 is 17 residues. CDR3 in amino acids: CAISESGTVSSYNEQFF. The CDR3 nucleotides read TGTGCCATCAGTGAGTCGGGGACAGTGAGCTCCTACAATGAGCAGTTCTTC.

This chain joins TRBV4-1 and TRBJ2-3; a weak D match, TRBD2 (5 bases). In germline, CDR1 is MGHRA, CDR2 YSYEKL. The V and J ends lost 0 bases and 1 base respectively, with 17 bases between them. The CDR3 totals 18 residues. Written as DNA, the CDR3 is TGCGCCAGCAGCCAAGATCGTTATAAGGCGAGGGGCACAGATACGCAGTATTTT. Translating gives CASSQDRYKARGTDTQYF.

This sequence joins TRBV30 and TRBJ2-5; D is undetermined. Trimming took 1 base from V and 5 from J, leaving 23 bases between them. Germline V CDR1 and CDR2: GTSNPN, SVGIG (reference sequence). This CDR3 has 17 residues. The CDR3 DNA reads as TGTGCCTGGAGTGCACCCCCTCCACAGCCACCCAAGGAGACCCAGTACTTC. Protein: CAWSAPPPQPPKETQYF.

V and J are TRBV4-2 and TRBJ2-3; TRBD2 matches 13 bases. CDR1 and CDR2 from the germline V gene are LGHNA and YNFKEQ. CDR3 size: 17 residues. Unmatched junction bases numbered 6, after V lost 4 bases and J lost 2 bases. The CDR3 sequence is CASSPWTSGRNTDTQYF. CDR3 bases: TGTGCCAGCAGCCCTTGGACTAGCGGGAGAAACACAGATACGCAGTATTTT.

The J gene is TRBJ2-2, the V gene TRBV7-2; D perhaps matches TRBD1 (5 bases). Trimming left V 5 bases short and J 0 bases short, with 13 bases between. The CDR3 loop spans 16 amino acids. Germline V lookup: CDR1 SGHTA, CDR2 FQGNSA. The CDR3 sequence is CASSPTKGTNTGELFF. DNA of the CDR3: TGTGCCAGCAGCCCCACCAAGGGGACGAACACCGGGGAGCTGTTTTTT. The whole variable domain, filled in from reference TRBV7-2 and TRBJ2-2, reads GAGVSQSPSNKVTEKGKDVELRCDPISGHTALYWYRQSLGQGLEFLIYFQGNSAPDKSGLPSDRFSAERTGGSVSTLTIQRTQQEDSAVYLCASSPTKGTNTGELFFGEGSRLTVL.

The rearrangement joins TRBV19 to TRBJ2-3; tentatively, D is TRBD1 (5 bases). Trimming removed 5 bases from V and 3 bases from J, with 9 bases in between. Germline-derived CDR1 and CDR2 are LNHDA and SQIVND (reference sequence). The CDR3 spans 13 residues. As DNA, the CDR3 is TGTGCCAGTAGTCACCAGGGAACAGATACGCAGTATTTT. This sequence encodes CASSHQGTDTQYF.

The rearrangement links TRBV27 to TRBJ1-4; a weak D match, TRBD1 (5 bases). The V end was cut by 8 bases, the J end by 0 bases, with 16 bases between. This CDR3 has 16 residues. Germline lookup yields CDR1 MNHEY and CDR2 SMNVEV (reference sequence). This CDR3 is CASREGIVATNEKLFF. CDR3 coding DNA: TGTGCCAGCCGGGAGGGGATCGTGGCAACTAATGAAAAACTGTTTTTT.

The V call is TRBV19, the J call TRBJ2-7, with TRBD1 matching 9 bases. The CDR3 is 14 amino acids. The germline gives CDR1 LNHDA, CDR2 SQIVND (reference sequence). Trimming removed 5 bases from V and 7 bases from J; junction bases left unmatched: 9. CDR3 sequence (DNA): TGTGCCAGTAGTTCACAGGGGGCTCGGAGGGAGCAGTACTTC. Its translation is CASSSQGARREQYF.

The CDR3 loop is CASSAGAGLAGGPFHEQFF. The CDR3 nucleotides read TGTGCCAGCAGCGCCGGAGCCGGACTAGCGGGAGGGCCCTTTCATGAGCAGTTCTTC. This rearrangement joins TRBV7-9 to TRBJ2-1; TRBD2 matches 15 bases. Germline trimming cut 5 bases from V and 8 bases from J; bases unmatched to any gene: 16. The CDR3 is made up of 19 amino acids. Per the germline V gene, CDR1 is SEHNR and CDR2 is FQNEAQ (reference sequence).

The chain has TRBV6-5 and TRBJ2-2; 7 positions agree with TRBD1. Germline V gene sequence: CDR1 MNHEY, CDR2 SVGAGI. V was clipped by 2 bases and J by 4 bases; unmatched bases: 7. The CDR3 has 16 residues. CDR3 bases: TGTGCCAGCAGTTACGGTCAGGGGGTTATCACCGGGGAGCTGTTTTTT. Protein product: CASSYGQGVITGELFF.

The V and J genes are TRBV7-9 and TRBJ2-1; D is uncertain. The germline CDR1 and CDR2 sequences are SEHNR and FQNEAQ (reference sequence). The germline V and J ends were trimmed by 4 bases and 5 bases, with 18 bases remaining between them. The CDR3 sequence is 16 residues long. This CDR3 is CASSSRVLANNNEQFF. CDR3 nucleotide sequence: TGTGCCAGCAGCTCTAGAGTTCTGGCTAATAACAATGAGCAGTTCTTC.